Below, 26 T cell receptor beta chains from the same sample are listed, as sequenced in a study of T cell responses to AZD1222 COVID-19 vaccine. The data were produced by immunoSEQ multiplex PCR, yet TCRdb's version contains in-frame clones alone and is incomplete. In the table there are 90,000 to 120,000 clones, around 90% of which are singletons. This specimen was peripheral blood, taken on day 0 of AZD1222 vaccination. These receptors all come from an adult in good health.

This chain connects TRBV6-5 to TRBJ1-1, with D tentatively TRBD1 (5 bases). With 8 bases removed from V and 8 bases from J, the gap between germline ends came to 12 bases. CDR1 and CDR2 from the germline V gene are MNHEY and SVGAGI. The CDR3 length is 11 residues. CDR3 sequence (DNA): TGTGCCAGCGAGGGGCAAGGGGAAGCTTTCTTT. This codes for CASEGQGEAFF.

This chain joins TRBV9 and TRBJ2-6; no clear D gene. V lost 3 bases and J 0 bases, leaving 19 bases between the germline ends. The CDR3 is made up of 19 amino acids. The germline V gene encodes CDR1 SGDLS and CDR2 YYNGEE. CDR3 DNA: TGTGCCAGCAGCGGAGATGGTGGACCAAACCCCTCTGGGGCCAACGTCCTGACTTTC. Its protein is CASSGDGGPNPSGANVLTF.

This chain links TRBV21-1 with TRBJ1-5. TRBV21-1 is a documented pseudogene. The length of the CDR3 is 14 residues. The CDR3 spells CASSKAAEYRPQHF. The CDR3 DNA reads TGTGCCAGCAGCAAAGCGGCGGAATATCGGCCCCAGCATTTT.

This chain uses TRBV28 with TRBJ2-2; the D gene is possibly TRBD2 (6 bases). The CDR3 has 15 amino acids. Trimming pared 6 bases from V and 4 bases from J, leaving 15 bases between. CDR1 and CDR2 from the germline V gene are MDHEN and SYDVKM. CDR3 bases: TGTGCCAGCAGGACTAACGCGGGAATCACCGGGGAGCTGTTTTTT. It yields the protein CASRTNAGITGELFF.

The chain has TRBV18 and TRBJ2-7, with TRBD2 identical over 7 bases. The CDR3 sequence is 15 residues long. The J segment lost 0 bases and the V segment lost 5 bases, leaving 7 bases of the junction unmatched. Germline V gene sequence: CDR1 KGHSH, CDR2 LQKENI. In nucleotides, the CDR3 is TGTGCCAGCTCAACGGGACTATCTAGCTCCTACGAGCAGTACTTC. Translated: CASSTGLSSSYEQYF.

The rearrangement joins TRBV19 to TRBJ1-3; TRBD1 might be the D (6 bases). From germline, CDR1 is LNHDA and CDR2 SQIVND (reference sequence). The V and J ends lost 9 bases and 0 bases respectively, with 12 bases between them. This CDR3 is built from 14 residues. This CDR3 reads CASWDTSSGNTIYF. CDR3 sequence (DNA): TGTGCCAGCTGGGACACGAGCTCTGGAAACACCATATATTTT.

The V call is TRBV6-5, the J call TRBJ1-5, with a weak D call TRBD1 (5 bases). Germline CDR1 MNHEY, CDR2 SVGAGI. Trimming removed 5 bases at V and 4 bases at J, with 12 bases between. The CDR3 runs 14 residues. This CDR3 is CASSPGLDNQPQHF. CDR3 DNA sequence: TGTGCCAGCAGTCCAGGGTTAGATAATCAGCCCCAGCATTTT.

The chain is built from TRBV27 and TRBJ2-3; TRBD2 is a possible D gene (6 bases). Trimming cost V 4 bases and J 9 bases, with 14 bases left between them. CDR3 length equals 13 residues. Germline CDR1 MNHEY, CDR2 SMNVEV (reference sequence). This CDR3 is CASSWLEGGTQYF. CDR3 DNA sequence: TGTGCCAGCAGTTGGTTGGAGGGCGGGACGCAGTATTTT.

The table lists this clone with a few counts. V usage is TRBV9 and J usage is TRBJ1-6; no definite D call. V shed 4 bases and J shed 3 bases, with 8 bases lying between them. CDR1 is SGDLS, CDR2 YYNGEE, per germline. This CDR3 has 14 residues. CDR3 bases: TGTGCCAGCAGCAACCGGGACTATAATTCACCCCTCCACTTT. It translates to CASSNRDYNSPLHF.

The CDR3 is CASSLGQGGGYGYTF. Here the CDR3 DNA reads TGTGCCAGCAGTTTAGGGCAGGGGGGTGGATATGGCTACACCTTC. The chain recombines TRBV27 with TRBJ1-2; 7 nucleotides align to TRBD1. Trimming at V came to 2 bases and at J to 5 bases, leaving 8 bases not matched to a gene. The CDR3 length is 15 residues. CDR1 is MNHEY, CDR2 SMNVEV, per germline (reference sequence).

V and J are TRBV7-2 and TRBJ2-1; 8 nucleotides agree with TRBD1. This CDR3 spans 15 amino acids. J gave up 10 bases and V 5 bases, and 13 bases lay outside the gene matches. The germline V gene encodes CDR1 SGHTA and CDR2 FQGNSA. CDR3: CASSRGQVESYEQFF. The DNA of the CDR3 is TGTGCCAGCAGCCGGGGACAGGTAGAATCCTACGAGCAGTTCTTC.

This clone was recorded a few times. The chain links TRBV11-3 to TRBJ1-2; D not resolved. This CDR3 contains 13 residues. V lost 4 bases, J lost 6 bases, and 12 bases lay in between. The germline gives CDR1 SGHNT, CDR2 YENEEA. The CDR3 loop is CASSSGSRDGYTF. CDR3 DNA sequence: TGTGCCAGCAGCTCCGGGTCGAGAGATGGCTACACCTTC.

The V gene is TRBV7-8, the J gene TRBJ1-2; D unclear. V was clipped by 3 bases and J by 4 bases, with 12 bases between them. CDR3 length equals 14 residues. CDR1 is SGHVS, CDR2 FQNEAQ, per germline. CDR3 DNA: TGTGCCAGCAGCTTTGGCGGGGAGACCTATGGCTACACCTTC. Its protein product is CASSFGGETYGYTF.

The gene calls are TRBV5-1 and TRBJ2-3; 8 nucleotides match TRBD1. The J segment lost 0 bases and the V segment lost 4 bases, leaving 22 bases of the junction unmatched. The germline gives CDR1 SGHRS, CDR2 YFSETQ. CDR3 length: 21 residues. The CDR3 nucleotides read TGCGCCAGCAGCACCCCCGGGCAGGGGGCTACATACCACACTAGCACAGATACGCAGTATTTT. Residues: CASSTPGQGATYHTSTDTQYF.

The chain employs TRBV6-5 and TRBJ2-7, with D perhaps being TRBD1 or TRBD2 (5 bases each). Germline values: CDR1 MNHEY, CDR2 SVGAGI. Between the trimmed V and J ends, which lost 0 bases and 0 bases, there was a span of 6 bases. The CDR3 is 14 residues long. The CDR3 nucleotides are TGTGCCAGCAGTTACTCGGGGGTCTCCTACGAGCAGTACTTC. Amino acids: CASSYSGVSYEQYF.

This clone has a handful of counts. The chain uses TRBV12-5 and TRBJ2-1, with TRBD2 matching 10 bases. The V segment lost 2 bases and the J segment 9 bases; nucleotides outside the gene matches: 7. CDR1 LGHNT and CDR2 FRNRAP come from the germline V gene. The CDR3 runs to 15 residues. CDR3 nucleotides: TGTGCTAGTGGTTTGAACCCGGGACTAGCGATTGAGCAGTTCTTC. This translates into CASGLNPGLAIEQFF.

This clone was seen once. This sequence joins TRBV11-3 and TRBJ2-1; D perhaps matches TRBD2 (6 bases). Trimming shortened V by 3 bases and J by 9 bases, and 18 bases separated the two germline ends. Germline lookup yields CDR1 SGHNT and CDR2 YENEEA. The CDR3 covers 15 residues. In DNA form, the CDR3 reads TGTGCCAGCAGCTTGGGGCGGGGCGTACCGTTTGAGCAGTTCTTC. This sequence encodes CASSLGRGVPFEQFF. Supplemented by reference TRBV11-3 and TRBJ2-1, the full variable domain reads EAGVVQSPRYKIIEKKQPVAFWCNPISGHNTLYWYLQNLGQGPELLIRYENEEAVDDSQLPKDRFSAERLKGVDSTLKIQPAELGDSAVYLCASSLGRGVPFEQFFGPGTRLTVL.

The chain joins TRBV19 to TRBJ2-3; D is undetermined. Germline V gene lookup returns CDR1 LNHDA and CDR2 SQIVND (reference sequence). The CDR3 covers 15 residues. V was clipped by 2 bases and J by 2 bases, with 11 bases between them. This chain's CDR3 is CASSISRSHTDTQYF. DNA of the CDR3: TGTGCCAGTAGTATAAGTAGATCTCACACAGATACGCAGTATTTT.

The chain links TRBV7-2 to TRBJ2-1; D perhaps matches TRBD2 (6 bases). The CDR3 has 15 amino acids. V lost 6 bases and J 5 bases, leaving 17 bases between the germline ends. From germline, CDR1 is SGHTA and CDR2 FQGNSA. DNA of the CDR3: TGTGCCAGCAGTTCTCCGGGACTTATAAACAATGAGCAGTTCTTC. Translation: CASSSPGLINNEQFF.

The chain recombines TRBV2 with TRBJ2-2, with D perhaps given as TRBD1 or TRBD2 (5 bases each). CDR1 is SNHLY and CDR2 is FYNNEI in the germline V gene. V shed 2 bases and J shed 5 bases, with 12 bases lying between them. This CDR3 is built from 15 residues. The CDR3 DNA is TGTGCCAGCAGTGAAAGGACAAGAGGGACCGGGGAGCTGTTTTTT. This sequence encodes CASSERTRGTGELFF.

The chain joins TRBV6-5 to TRBJ2-1; 10 bases match TRBD1. The length of the CDR3 is 16 residues. The V segment lost 0 bases and the J segment 3 bases; nucleotides outside the gene matches: 2. Germline CDR1 MNHEY, CDR2 SVGAGI. CDR3 sequence (DNA): TGTGCCAGCAGTTACTCCGGGACAGGGGTCTACAATGAGCAGTTCTTC. Its translation: CASSYSGTGVYNEQFF.

The rearrangement links TRBV10-3 to TRBJ2-3, with 12 bases identical to TRBD2. The V gene's germline CDR1 is ENHRY and CDR2 SYGVKD. With V trimmed by 4 bases and J by 5 bases, 4 bases remained unmatched. CDR3 length equals 15 residues. The CDR3 loop reads CAISGTSGAGDTQYF. The CDR3 DNA is TGTGCCATCAGTGGGACTAGCGGGGCGGGAGATACGCAGTATTTT.

V and J are TRBV30 and TRBJ1-5, with D tentatively TRBD1 (6 bases). The CDR3 consists of 15 residues. Trimming took off 0 bases at V and 2 bases at J, with 11 bases between the two ends. The germline gives CDR1 GTSNPN, CDR2 SVGIG (reference sequence). CDR3 region: CAWSVGGAGNQPQHF. In DNA, the CDR3 is TGTGCCTGGAGTGTAGGGGGGGCTGGCAATCAGCCCCAGCATTTT. The variable domain in full, with the rest retrieved from reference TRBV30 and TRBJ1-5, is SQTIHQWPATLVQPVGSPLSLECTVEGTSNPNLYWYRQAAGRGLQLLFYSVGIGQISSEVPQNLSASRPQDRQFILSSKKLLLSDSGFYLCAWSVGGAGNQPQHFGDGTRLSIL.

The CDR3 sequence is CASSVGADENQPQHF. The DNA for the CDR3 is TGTGCCAGCAGCGTAGGGGCGGACGAAAATCAGCCCCAGCATTTT. J is TRBJ1-5 and V is TRBV9; D unresolved. V lost 0 bases to trimming and J lost 4 bases, with 11 bases between them. The CDR3 has 15 residues. The V gene's germline CDR1 is SGDLS and CDR2 YYNGEE. The complete variable domain, with remaining parts taken from reference TRBV9 and TRBJ1-5, reads DSGVTQTPKHLITATGQRVTLRCSPRSGDLSVYWYQQSLDQGLQFLIQYYNGEERAKGNILERFSAQQFPDLHSELNLSSLELGDSALYFCASSVGADENQPQHFGDGTRLSIL.

The chain links TRBV9 to TRBJ1-3; D might be TRBD1 (5 bases). This CDR3 contains 15 residues. V was cut by 3 bases and J by 0 bases, with 10 bases left in between. In germline, CDR1 is SGDLS, CDR2 YYNGEE. The CDR3 spells CASSARALSGNTIYF. CDR3 nucleotide sequence: TGTGCCAGCAGCGCCAGGGCCCTCTCTGGAAACACCATATATTTT.

This sequence joins TRBV19 and TRBJ1-4; D is perhaps TRBD1 (6 bases). This CDR3 region has 14 residues. Per the germline V gene, CDR1 is LNHDA and CDR2 is SQIVND (reference sequence). Between the trimmed V and J ends, which lost 3 bases and 5 bases, there was a span of 10 bases. In DNA form, the CDR3 reads TGTGCCAGTAGTATCGGGACACAAAATGAAAAACTGTTTTTT. Its translation is CASSIGTQNEKLFF.